This TCR beta chain was observed in a study of blood T cell repertoires in COVID-19. The ends lost 2 bases at V and 5 bases at J; junction bases unmatched: 7. This CDR3 comprises 16 residues. The germline V gene encodes CDR1 KGHSH and CDR2 LQKENI. Here immunoSEQ multiplex PCR was the method, and the copy in TCRdb shows in-frame clones only, minus some. The repertoire includes 65,000 to 70,000 clones, around 93% of them detected once, and 2.9% sits in the top ten. The source of this sequence is a man in his 70s with active COVID-19. This chain uses TRBV18 with TRBJ2-2; 8 nucleotides align to TRBD1. Source material: peripheral blood. CDR3 coding DNA: TGTGCCAGCTCACCAGGCAGGGGGCGTGTAACCGGGGAGCTGTTTTTT. This gives the protein CASSPGRGRVTGELFF.